The 11 T cell receptor beta chains reported below all come from one sample, sequenced in a study of long-term antiretroviral therapy in people with HIV. Sequencing relied on immunoSEQ assay v3.0, run at survey level. Only in-frame clones appear in the TCRdb table, and some are missing; sequencing was by immunoSEQ multiplex PCR. The sample holds 30,000 to 40,000 clones, roughly four fifths seen once. The specimen was unsorted PBMCs, collected 0.4 years before starting antiretroviral therapy. Receptors originate from a man younger than 35 with HIV.

The J gene is TRBJ2-7, the V gene TRBV6-1, with D unresolved. The V end was cut by 2 bases, the J end by 1 base, with 15 bases between. Germline assignment: CDR1 MNHNS and CDR2 SASEGT. The CDR3 is 16 amino acids. This CDR3 is CASSESTYTDSYEQYF. The CDR3 bases are TGTGCCAGCAGTGAATCAACTTACACTGATTCCTACGAGCAGTACTTC.

The J gene is TRBJ2-3, the V gene TRBV6-5, with 10 bases matching TRBD1. The CDR3 covers 14 residues. CDR1 is MNHEY and CDR2 is SVGAGI in the germline V gene. V gave up 5 bases and J gave up 4 bases; unmatched junction bases: 3. Here the CDR3 reads CASSTGTGADTQYF. CDR3 bases: TGTGCCAGCAGTACCGGGACAGGGGCAGATACGCAGTATTTT.

The chain employs TRBV5-4 and TRBJ2-7; D is undetermined. The CDR3 contains 14 residues. Trimming cost V 3 bases and J 2 bases, with 12 bases left between them. Germline V gene data show CDR1 as SGHNT and CDR2 as YYREEE (reference sequence). CDR3 in amino acids: CASSSRVSTYEQYF. In DNA form, the CDR3 reads TGTGCCAGCAGCTCCCGGGTATCAACCTACGAGCAGTACTTC.

The chain couples TRBV5-1 to TRBJ2-7; D may be TRBD1 (6 bases). CDR3 size: 14 residues. CDR1 is SGHRS, CDR2 YFSETQ, per germline. Between the trimmed V and J ends, which lost 0 bases and 3 bases, there was a span of 10 bases. The CDR3 region has the DNA TGCGCCAGCAGCTTGGCCGAGGGGGTCTACGAGCAGTACTTC. It yields the protein CASSLAEGVYEQYF.

This clone was recorded once. This chain joins TRBV14 and TRBJ2-1; D possibly corresponds to TRBD2 (5 bases). Trimming shortened V by 2 bases and J by 0 bases, and 11 bases separated the two germline ends. CDR3 size: 16 residues. CDR1 and CDR2 from the germline V gene are SGHDN and FVKESK. The DNA for the CDR3 is TGTGCCAGCAGCCAACAGATCGGACTCTCCTACAATGAGCAGTTCTTC. The encoded protein is CASSQQIGLSYNEQFF.

This clone showed up just a few times. The chain joins TRBV18 to TRBJ2-2, with TRBD1 matching over 8 bases. V shed 1 base, J shed 6 bases, and the junction held 7 bases outside the gene matches. The CDR3 extends over 16 amino acids. The V gene's germline CDR1 is KGHSH and CDR2 LQKENI. CDR3 DNA: TGTGCCAGCTCACCACAAGGGACAGGAATCTCCGGGGAGCTGTTTTTT. Residues: CASSPQGTGISGELFF.

CDR3 bases: TGTGCCACCAGCAGGCCATCGGGAGGCACCATATATTTT. This translates into CATSRPSGGTIYF. This rearrangement joins TRBV15 to TRBJ1-3; unclear D gene. This CDR3 region has 13 residues. CDR1 LNHNV and CDR2 YYDKDF come from the germline V gene (reference sequence). Trimming stripped 3 bases from V and 9 bases from J, with 12 bases between.

The rearrangement uses TRBV18 and TRBJ1-5; the D is unclear. The germline V and J ends were trimmed by 1 base and 2 bases, with 12 bases remaining between them. The CDR3 runs 16 residues. The germline V gene encodes CDR1 KGHSH and CDR2 LQKENI. The CDR3 spells CASSPQDNLGNQPQHF. The CDR3 nucleotides are TGTGCCAGCTCACCACAAGACAATCTTGGCAATCAGCCCCAGCATTTT.

The J gene is TRBJ2-2, the V gene TRBV11-2; D unclear. The germline V and J ends were trimmed by 3 bases and 4 bases, with 12 bases remaining between them. CDR1 is SGHAT and CDR2 is FQNNGV in the germline V gene. CDR3 length: 15 amino acids. This CDR3 reads CASSFPRSLTGELFF. In DNA, the CDR3 is TGTGCCAGCAGCTTCCCCAGGTCCCTCACCGGGGAGCTGTTTTTT. Using reference TRBV11-2 and TRBJ2-2 for the parts outside the CDR3, the full variable domain is EAGVAQSPRYKIIEKRQSVAFWCNPISGHATLYWYQQILGQGPKLLIQFQNNGVVDDSQLPKDRFSAERLKGVDSTLKIQPAKLEDSAVYLCASSFPRSLTGELFFGEGSRLTVL.

V usage is TRBV5-1 and J usage is TRBJ1-4; D is unclear. Germline lookup yields CDR1 SGHRS and CDR2 YFSETQ. CDR3 length: 17 residues. V dropped 4 bases and J dropped 0 bases, with 16 bases sitting between them. The CDR3, as DNA: TGCGCCAGCAGCCCGGATTTTTACCGGGCAACTAATGAAAAACTGTTTTTT. Its protein product is CASSPDFYRATNEKLFF. Full variable domain (rest looked up from reference TRBV5-1 and TRBJ1-4): KAGVTQTPRYLIKTRGQQVTLSCSPISGHRSVSWYQQTPGQGLQFLFEYFSETQRNKGNFPGRFSGRQFSNSRSEMNVSTLELGDSALYLCASSPDFYRATNEKLFFGSGTQLSVL.

V and J are TRBV5-1 and TRBJ2-7; D perhaps matches TRBD2 (5 bases). V shed 4 bases and J shed 1 base, with 15 bases lying between them. The germline V gene encodes CDR1 SGHRS and CDR2 YFSETQ. CDR3 length: 15 amino acids. CDR3 protein: CASSVFSGSSYEQYF. DNA for the CDR3: TGCGCCAGCAGCGTTTTTTCGGGGTCTTCCTACGAGCAGTACTTC.